Listed here is a single T cell receptor beta chain. No antigen is known for it. Method: immunoSEQ multiplex PCR; TCRdb's copy keeps in-frame clones and lacks some. The data show 120,000 to 150,000 clones, around 93% seen once. The sample is drawn from a study of T cell responses to AZD1222 COVID-19 vaccine. Study results and caveats: An increase in Spike-specific TCR breadth and depth was observed after two AZD1222 doses. Clonal diversity may have been underestimated in mostly white British donors.

The specimen was peripheral blood, collected on day 0 of AZD1222 vaccination. The TCR sequence derives from an adult in good health.

The chain's CDR3 is CAWISRVTSGYTF. CDR3 sequence (DNA): TGTGCCTGGATTTCCAGGGTAACCAGTGGCTACACCTTC. V usage is TRBV30 and J usage is TRBJ1-2; D might be TRBD1 (5 bases). In germline, CDR1 is GTSNPN, CDR2 SVGIG (reference sequence). Trimming shortened V by 4 bases and J by 7 bases, and 16 bases separated the two germline ends. The CDR3 totals 13 residues.